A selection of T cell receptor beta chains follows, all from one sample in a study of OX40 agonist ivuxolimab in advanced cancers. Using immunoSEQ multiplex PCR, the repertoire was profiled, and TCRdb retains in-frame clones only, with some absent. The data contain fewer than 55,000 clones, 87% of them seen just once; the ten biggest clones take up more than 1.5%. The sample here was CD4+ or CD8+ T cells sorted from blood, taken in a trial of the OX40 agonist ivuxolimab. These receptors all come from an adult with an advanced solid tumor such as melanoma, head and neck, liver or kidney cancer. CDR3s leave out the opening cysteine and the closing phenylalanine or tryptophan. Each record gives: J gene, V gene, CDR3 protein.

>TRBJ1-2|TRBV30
AWSARADYYGYT
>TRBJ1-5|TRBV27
ASSLSGNQPQH
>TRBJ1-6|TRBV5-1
ASSLENSPLH
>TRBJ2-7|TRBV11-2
ASSLEGTGFYEQY
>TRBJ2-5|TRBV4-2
ASSQGRTSEETQY
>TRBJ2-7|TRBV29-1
SVDGQPSSH
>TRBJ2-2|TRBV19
ASSGRQGARTGELF
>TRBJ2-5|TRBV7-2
ASSFTRDETQY
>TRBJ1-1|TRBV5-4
ASSGAQGATTEAF
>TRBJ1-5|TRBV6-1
ASSEARTGRHQPQH
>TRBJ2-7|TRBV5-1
ASSSGVATYEQY
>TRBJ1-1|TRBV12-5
ASGKQVEIGTEAF
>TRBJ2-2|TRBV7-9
ASTFFTSLNTGELF
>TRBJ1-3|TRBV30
AWGGTGVAGNTIY
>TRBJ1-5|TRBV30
AWRSGVNQPQH
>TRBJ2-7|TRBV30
AWSVTGGSGQY
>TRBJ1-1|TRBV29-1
SVGTDSNTEAF